The present TCR beta chain was sequenced within a study of shared clonotypes between healthy human individuals. Study-wide results and limits: Generally, naive subsets (rather than memory subsets) showed larger estimated richness. Tissue TCR repertoires likely differ from these blood-only repertoires.

Regarding this clone: Its target is not known. At the DNA level, this CDR3 is encoded by other sequences in the same sample as well.

This CDR3 is 16 amino acids long. Trimming cost V 7 bases and J 0 bases; bases outside gene matches: 12. Germline V gene lookup returns CDR1 SNHLY and CDR2 FYNNEI. The study enrolled healthy HIV-negative adults without recent acute infections or vaccinations as donors. Data came from immunoSEQ multiplex PCR; TCRdb stores just in-frame clones and leaves some out. The table has roughly 2,500,000 clones, approximately 93% seen once. This rearrangement joins TRBV2 to TRBJ2-7; TRBD1 aligns across 7 bases. What was sequenced was naive CD4+ T cells from PBMCs. Subset indicated: CD45RA+ positively selected. This TCR derives from a man aged 18-30 years in good health. Some clones in this sample may be carry-over from other donors' samples. The CDR3 sequence: CASTLYDRAISYEQYF. The CDR3 bases are TGTGCCAGCACCCTATACGACAGGGCCATCTCCTACGAGCAGTACTTC.